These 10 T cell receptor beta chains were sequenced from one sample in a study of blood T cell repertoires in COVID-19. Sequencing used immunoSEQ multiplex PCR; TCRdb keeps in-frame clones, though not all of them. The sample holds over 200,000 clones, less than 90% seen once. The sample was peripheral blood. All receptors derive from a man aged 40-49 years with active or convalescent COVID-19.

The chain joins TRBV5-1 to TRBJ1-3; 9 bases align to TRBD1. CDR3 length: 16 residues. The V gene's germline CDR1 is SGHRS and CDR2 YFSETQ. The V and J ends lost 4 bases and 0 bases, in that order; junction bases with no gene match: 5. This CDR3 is CASSIWGQGSGNTIYF. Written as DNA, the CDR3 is TGCGCCAGCAGCATTTGGGGACAGGGCTCTGGAAACACCATATATTTT.

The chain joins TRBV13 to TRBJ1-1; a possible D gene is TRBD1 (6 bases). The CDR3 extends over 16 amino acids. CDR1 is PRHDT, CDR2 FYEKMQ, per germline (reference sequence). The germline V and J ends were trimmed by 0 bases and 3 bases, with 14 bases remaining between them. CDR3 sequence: CASSLGTGGYDTEAFF. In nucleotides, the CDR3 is TGTGCCAGCAGCTTAGGTACGGGGGGCTACGACACTGAAGCTTTCTTT.

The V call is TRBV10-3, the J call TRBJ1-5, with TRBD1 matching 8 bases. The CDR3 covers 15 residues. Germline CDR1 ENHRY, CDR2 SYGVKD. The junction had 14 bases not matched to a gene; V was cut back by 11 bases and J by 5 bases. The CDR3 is CAASNQGAGYQPQHF. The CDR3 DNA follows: TGTGCCGCATCGAACCAGGGGGCTGGGTATCAGCCCCAGCATTTT.

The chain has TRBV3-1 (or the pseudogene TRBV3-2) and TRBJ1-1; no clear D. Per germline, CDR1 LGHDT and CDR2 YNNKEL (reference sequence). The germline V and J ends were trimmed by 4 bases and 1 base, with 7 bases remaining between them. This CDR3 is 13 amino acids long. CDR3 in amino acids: CASSRAPNTEAFF. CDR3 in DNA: TGTGCCAGCAGCCGGGCTCCGAACACTGAAGCTTTCTTT.

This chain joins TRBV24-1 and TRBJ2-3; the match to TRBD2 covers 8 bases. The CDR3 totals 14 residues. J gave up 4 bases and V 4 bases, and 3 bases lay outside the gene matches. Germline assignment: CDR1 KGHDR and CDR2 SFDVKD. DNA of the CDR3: TGTGCCACCAGTGAAGCAGCGGGAGCAGATACGCAGTATTTT. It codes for CATSEAAGADTQYF.

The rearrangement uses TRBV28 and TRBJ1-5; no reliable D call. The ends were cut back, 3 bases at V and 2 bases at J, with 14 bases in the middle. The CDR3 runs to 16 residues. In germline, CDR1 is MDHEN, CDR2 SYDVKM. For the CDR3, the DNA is TGTGCCAGCAGTTTGATGAGGGTTGGCGGCAATCAGCCCCAGCATTTT. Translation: CASSLMRVGGNQPQHF.

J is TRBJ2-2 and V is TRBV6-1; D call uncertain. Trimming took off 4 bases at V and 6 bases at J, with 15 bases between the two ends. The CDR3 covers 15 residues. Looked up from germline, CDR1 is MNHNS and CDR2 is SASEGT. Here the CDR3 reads CASSVASSRAGELFF. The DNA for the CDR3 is TGTGCCAGCAGTGTAGCCTCCAGCCGGGCCGGGGAGCTGTTTTTT.

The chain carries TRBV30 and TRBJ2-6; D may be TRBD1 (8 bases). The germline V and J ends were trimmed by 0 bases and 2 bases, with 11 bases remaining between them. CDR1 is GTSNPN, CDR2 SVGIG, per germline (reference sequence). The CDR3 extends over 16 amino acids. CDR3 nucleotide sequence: TGTGCCTGGAGTGTACAGGGGGGGGCTGGGGCCAACGTCCTGACTTTC. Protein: CAWSVQGGAGANVLTF.

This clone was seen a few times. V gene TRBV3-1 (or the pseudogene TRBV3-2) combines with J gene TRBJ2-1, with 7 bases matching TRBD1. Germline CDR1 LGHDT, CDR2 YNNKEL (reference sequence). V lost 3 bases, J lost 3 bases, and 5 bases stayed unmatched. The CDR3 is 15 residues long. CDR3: CASSHRGDSYNEQFF. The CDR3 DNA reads TGTGCCAGCAGCCACCGTGGGGACAGCTACAATGAGCAGTTCTTC.

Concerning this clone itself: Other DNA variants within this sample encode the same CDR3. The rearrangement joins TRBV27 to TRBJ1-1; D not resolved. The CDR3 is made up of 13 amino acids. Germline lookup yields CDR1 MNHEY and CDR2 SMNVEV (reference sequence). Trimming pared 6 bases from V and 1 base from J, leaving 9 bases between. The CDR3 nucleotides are TGTGCCAGCAGCTTCGGCGGGAACACTGAAGCTTTCTTT. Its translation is CASSFGGNTEAFF.